This T cell receptor beta chain was sequenced during a study of blood T cell repertoires in COVID-19. Overall study context: Sample material is recorded as cDNA or gDNA derived from T cells, B-cell-depleted T cells, or PBMCs.

The CDR3 length is 17 residues. The germline V gene has CDR1 SNHLY and CDR2 FYNNEI. J was trimmed by 0 bases and V by 6 bases; bases with no gene match: 10. Original processing methods: Reference gene primer amplification gave estimated nucleated cell counts. Method: immunoSEQ multiplex PCR; TCRdb's copy keeps in-frame clones and lacks some. V, J and clone size reflect that table, while D and trimming were determined from the DNA. The sample gives 200,000 to 250,000 clones, roughly 90% of which show up once; roughly 2.5% is in the top ten. The sequencing input was peripheral blood. The receptor's source is a woman aged 55-70 years with acute or convalescent COVID-19. The chain recombines TRBV2 with TRBJ1-5, with 8 bases fitting TRBD1. The CDR3 nucleotides are TGTGCCAGCAGGACCACTCAGGGGGCATATAGCAATCAGCCCCAGCATTTT. It codes for CASRTTQGAYSNQPQHF.